This T cell receptor beta chain comes out of a study of PD-1 blockade in classical Hodgkin lymphoma. Noted time point: newly diagnosed, previously untreated cHL patient sample. Measured with immunoSEQ multiplex PCR; TCRdb has only the in-frame clones, and not every one. The sample includes roughly 77,000 clones, 93% seen only once; the top ten take about 2.8%. CDR1 is MDHEN, CDR2 SYDVKM, per germline. The V and J ends lost 5 bases and 3 bases respectively, with 26 bases between them. The CDR3 has 19 amino acids. V is TRBV28 and J is TRBJ2-1; TRBD1 or TRBD2 may be the D gene (10 bases each). Input material: peripheral blood mononuclear cells (PBMCs). The sequence derives from a human donor with classical Hodgkin lymphoma. In DNA form, the CDR3 reads TGTGCCAGCAGTCCCGGACAGGGGGTGACTAGCGGGTTCTACAATGAGCAGTTCTTC. It yields the protein CASSPGQGVTSGFYNEQFF.